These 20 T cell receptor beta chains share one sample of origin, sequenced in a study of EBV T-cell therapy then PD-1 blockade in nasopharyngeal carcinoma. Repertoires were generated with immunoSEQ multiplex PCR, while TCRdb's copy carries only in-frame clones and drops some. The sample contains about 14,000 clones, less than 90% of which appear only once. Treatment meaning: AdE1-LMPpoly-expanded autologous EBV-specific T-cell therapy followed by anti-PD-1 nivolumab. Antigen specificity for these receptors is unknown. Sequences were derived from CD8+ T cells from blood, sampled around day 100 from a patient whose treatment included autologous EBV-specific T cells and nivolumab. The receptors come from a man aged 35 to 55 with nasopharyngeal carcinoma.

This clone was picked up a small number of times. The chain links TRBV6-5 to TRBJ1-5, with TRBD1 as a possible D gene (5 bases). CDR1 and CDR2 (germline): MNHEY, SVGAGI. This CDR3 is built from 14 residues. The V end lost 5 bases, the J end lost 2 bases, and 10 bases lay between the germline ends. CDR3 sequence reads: CASSRQGGNQPQHF. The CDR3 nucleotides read TGTGCCAGCAGTAGGCAGGGTGGCAATCAGCCCCAGCATTTT.

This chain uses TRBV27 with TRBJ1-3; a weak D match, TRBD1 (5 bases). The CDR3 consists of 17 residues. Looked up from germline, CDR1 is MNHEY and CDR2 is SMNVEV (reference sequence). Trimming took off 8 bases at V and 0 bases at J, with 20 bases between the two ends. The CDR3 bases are TGTGCCAGCCCCACTGGGAGGGGATACTGCTCTGGAAACACCATATATTTT. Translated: CASPTGRGYCSGNTIYF.

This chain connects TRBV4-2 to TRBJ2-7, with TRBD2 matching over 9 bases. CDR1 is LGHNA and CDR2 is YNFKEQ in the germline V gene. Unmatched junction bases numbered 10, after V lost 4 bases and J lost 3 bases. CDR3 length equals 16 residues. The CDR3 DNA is TGTGCCAGCAGCCCGCAGGGACTAGCTCCACACTACGAGCAGTACTTC. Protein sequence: CASSPQGLAPHYEQYF.

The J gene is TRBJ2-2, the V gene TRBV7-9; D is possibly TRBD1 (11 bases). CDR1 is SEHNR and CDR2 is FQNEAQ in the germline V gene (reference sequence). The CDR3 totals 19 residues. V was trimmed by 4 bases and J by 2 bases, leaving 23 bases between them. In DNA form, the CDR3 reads TGTGCCAGCAGCTCGGACAGGGGGCTAGCGGGGGCCAACACCGGGGAGCTGTTTTTT. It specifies CASSSDRGLAGANTGELFF.

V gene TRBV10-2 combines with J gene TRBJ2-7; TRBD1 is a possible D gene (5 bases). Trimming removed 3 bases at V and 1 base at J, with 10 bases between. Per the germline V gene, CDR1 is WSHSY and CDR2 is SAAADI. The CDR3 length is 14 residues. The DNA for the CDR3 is TGCGCCAGCAGTGAAGGACCAGGGTCCTACGAGCAGTACTTC. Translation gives CASSEGPGSYEQYF.

CDR3 sequence: CASSFRDRPTDTQYF. The CDR3 bases are TGTGCCAGCAGTTTCAGGGACAGGCCCACAGATACGCAGTATTTT. The rearrangement joins TRBV28 to TRBJ2-3; 8 nucleotides match TRBD1. V gave up 3 bases and J gave up 2 bases; unmatched junction bases: 4. CDR1 is MDHEN and CDR2 is SYDVKM in the germline V gene. The CDR3 contains 15 residues.

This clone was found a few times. CDR3 DNA sequence: TGTGCCCAGAAGCCCCAGCATTTT. Translating gives CAQKPQHF. The chain links TRBV19 to TRBJ1-5; D unresolved. The CDR3 extends over 8 amino acids. The germline CDR1 and CDR2 sequences are LNHDA and SQIVND (reference sequence). Trimming shortened V by 11 bases and J by 8 bases, and 4 bases separated the two germline ends. Together with reference TRBV19 and TRBJ1-5, the CDR3 gives the full variable domain: DGGITQSPKYLFRKEGQNVTLSCEQNLNHDAMYWYRQDPGQGLRLIYYSQIVNDFQKGDIAEGYSVSREKKESFPLTVTSAQKNPTAFYLCAQKPQHFGDGTRLSIL.

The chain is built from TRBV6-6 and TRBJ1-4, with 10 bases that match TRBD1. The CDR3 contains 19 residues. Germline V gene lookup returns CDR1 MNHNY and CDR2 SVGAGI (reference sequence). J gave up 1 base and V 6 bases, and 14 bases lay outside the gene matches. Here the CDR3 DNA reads TGTGCCAGCAGCTCGACAGGGGGCCTAATAATTATAACTAATGAAAAACTGTTTTTT. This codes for CASSSTGGLIIITNEKLFF.

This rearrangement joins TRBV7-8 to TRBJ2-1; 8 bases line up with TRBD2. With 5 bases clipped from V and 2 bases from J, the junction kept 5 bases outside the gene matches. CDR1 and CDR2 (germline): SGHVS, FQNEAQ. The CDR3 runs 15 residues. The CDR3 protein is CASSRRGGTYNEQFF. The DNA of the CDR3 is TGTGCCAGCAGCCGACGGGGGGGAACCTACAATGAGCAGTTCTTC.

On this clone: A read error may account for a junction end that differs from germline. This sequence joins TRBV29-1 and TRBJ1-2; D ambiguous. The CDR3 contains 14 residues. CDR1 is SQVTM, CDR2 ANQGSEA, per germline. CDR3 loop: CSVEGAAGIGGSTF. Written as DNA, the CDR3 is TGCAGCGTTGAAGGAGCGGCGGGAATAGGAGGCTCCACCTTC. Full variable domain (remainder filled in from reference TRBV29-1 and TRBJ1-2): SAVISQKPSRDICQRGTSLTIQCQVDSQVTMMFWYRQQPGQSLTLIATANQGSEATYESGFVIDKFPISRPNLTFSTLTVSNMSPEDSSIYLCSVEGAAGIGGSTFGSGTRLTVV.

CDR3 DNA sequence: TGCAGTGCTAGTGGACAGTACCAAGAGACCCAGTACTTC. Its translation: CSASGQYQETQYF. V and J are TRBV20-1 and TRBJ2-5; possibly TRBD1 for D (6 bases). The germline V gene encodes CDR1 DFQATT and CDR2 SNEGSKA (reference sequence). The V end lost 3 bases, the J end lost 0 bases, and 8 bases lay between the germline ends. The CDR3 runs to 13 residues.

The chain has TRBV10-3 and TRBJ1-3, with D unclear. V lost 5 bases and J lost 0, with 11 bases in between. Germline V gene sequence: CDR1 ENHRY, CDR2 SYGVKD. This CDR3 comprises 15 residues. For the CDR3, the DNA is TGTGCCATCAGTTCGATCCTGAGCTCTGGAAACACCATATATTTT. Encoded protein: CAISSILSSGNTIYF.

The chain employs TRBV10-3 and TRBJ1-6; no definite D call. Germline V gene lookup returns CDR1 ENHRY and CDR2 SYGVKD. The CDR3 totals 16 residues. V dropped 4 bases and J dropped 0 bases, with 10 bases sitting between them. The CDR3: CAISGLGSSYNSPLHF. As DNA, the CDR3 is TGTGCCATCAGTGGTTTAGGGAGCTCCTATAATTCACCCCTCCACTTT.

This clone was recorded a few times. CDR3: CASSMLLGGSYEQYF. DNA for the CDR3: TGTGCCAGTAGTATGCTCCTGGGGGGGTCCTACGAGCAGTACTTC. The chain joins TRBV19 to TRBJ2-7, with TRBD2 matching 7 bases. In germline, CDR1 is LNHDA, CDR2 SQIVND (reference sequence). Unmatched junction bases numbered 6, after V lost 3 bases and J lost 1 base. The CDR3 consists of 15 residues.

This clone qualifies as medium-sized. The CDR3 here is CASSPSLTGLTYEQYF. CDR3 bases: TGCGCCAGCAGCCCCTCTTTGACAGGGTTGACCTACGAGCAGTACTTC. The V gene is TRBV4-1, the J gene TRBJ2-7; 7 positions agree with TRBD1. Germline V gene data show CDR1 as MGHRA and CDR2 as YSYEKL. V lost 4 bases and J lost 2; bases outside the gene matches: 11. CDR3 length: 16 residues.

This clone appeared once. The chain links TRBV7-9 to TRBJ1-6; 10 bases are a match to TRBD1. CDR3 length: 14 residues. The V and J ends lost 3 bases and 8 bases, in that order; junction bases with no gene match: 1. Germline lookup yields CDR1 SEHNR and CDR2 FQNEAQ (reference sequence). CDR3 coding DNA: TGTGCCAGCAGCTTCGGGACAGGGGATTCACCCCTCCACTTT. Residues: CASSFGTGDSPLHF.

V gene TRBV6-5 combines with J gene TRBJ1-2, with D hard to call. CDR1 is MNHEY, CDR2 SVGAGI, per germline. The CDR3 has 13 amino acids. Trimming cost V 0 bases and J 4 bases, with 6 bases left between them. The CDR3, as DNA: TGTGCCAGCAGTTACTCGAGCAGCTATGGCTACACCTTC. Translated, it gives CASSYSSSYGYTF.

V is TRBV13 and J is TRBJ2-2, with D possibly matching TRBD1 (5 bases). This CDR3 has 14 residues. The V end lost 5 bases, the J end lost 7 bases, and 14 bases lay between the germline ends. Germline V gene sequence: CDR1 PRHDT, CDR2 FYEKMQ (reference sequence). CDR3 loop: CASSQQALGGELFF. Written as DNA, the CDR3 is TGTGCCAGCAGCCAACAGGCGCTCGGCGGGGAGCTGTTTTTT.

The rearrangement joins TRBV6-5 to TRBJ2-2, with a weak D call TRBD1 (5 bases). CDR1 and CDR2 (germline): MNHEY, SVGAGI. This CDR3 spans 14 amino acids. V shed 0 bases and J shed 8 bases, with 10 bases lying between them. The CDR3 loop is CASSYSGDGGELFF. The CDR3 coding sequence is TGTGCCAGCAGTTACTCAGGGGATGGAGGGGAGCTGTTTTTT.

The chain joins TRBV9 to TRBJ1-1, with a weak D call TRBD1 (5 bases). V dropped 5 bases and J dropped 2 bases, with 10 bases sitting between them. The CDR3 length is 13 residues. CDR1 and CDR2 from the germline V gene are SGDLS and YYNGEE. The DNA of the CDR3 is TGTGCCAGCAGTCGGGACGGCAACACTGAAGCTTTCTTT. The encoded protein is CASSRDGNTEAFF.